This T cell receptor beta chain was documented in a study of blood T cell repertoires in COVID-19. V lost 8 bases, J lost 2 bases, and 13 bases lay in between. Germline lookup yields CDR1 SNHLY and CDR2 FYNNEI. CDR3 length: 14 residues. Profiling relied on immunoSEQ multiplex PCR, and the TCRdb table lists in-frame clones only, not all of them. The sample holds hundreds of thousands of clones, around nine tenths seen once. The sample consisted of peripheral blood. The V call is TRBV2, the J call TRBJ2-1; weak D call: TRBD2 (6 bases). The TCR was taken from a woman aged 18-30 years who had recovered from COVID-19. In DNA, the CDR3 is TGTGCCAGCGGGGGGTCTAGCACCTACAATGAGCAGTTCTTC. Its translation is CASGGSSTYNEQFF.